This TCR beta chain was sequenced during a study of CD8 T cells in Susac syndrome. Overall study findings and caveats: An acknowledgment was made by the study that its TCR sequencing and HLA analysis involved relatively few individuals.

On this clonotype itself: As yet, its antigen is unknown.

When the RNA was reverse transcribed, random hexamers were used with an input of about 0.5 to 1 ug. TCRdb re-derived calls from the immunoSEQ multiplex PCR reads in MiXCR, one entry per CDR3 protein. The table has about 200,000 distinct CDR3 sequences, approximately 95% seen once. Patients with stable or active relapsing-remitting disease, all of them treatment-naive, made up the multiple sclerosis controls. Trimming shortened V by 1 base and J by 6 bases, and 6 bases separated the two germline ends. The V gene's germline CDR1 is SNHLY and CDR2 FYNNEI. The CDR3 covers 12 residues. This chain links TRBV2 with TRBJ1-2; D is uncertain. This clonotype was sampled from a human donor with multiple sclerosis. The source material was CD4+ T cells from PBMCs. CDR3 DNA: TGTGCCAGCAGTGAAGTTCTTGATGGCTACACCTTC. Its translation is CASSEVLDGYTF. The entire variable domain, with the rest obtained from reference TRBV2 and TRBJ1-2, is as follows: EPEVTQTPSHQVTQMGQEVILRCVPISNHLYFYWYRQILGQKVEFLVSFYNNEISEKSEIFDDQFSVERPDGSNFTLKIRSTKLEDSAMYFCASSEVLDGYTFGSGTRLTVV.